The clone carrying this T cell receptor (beta chain) was detected a few times. The CDR3 length is 16 residues. Germline CDR1 is MNHNY and CDR2 is SVGAGI (reference sequence). V dropped 0 bases and J dropped 5 bases, with 16 bases sitting between them. This specimen belongs to a study of blood T cell repertoires in COVID-19. Across the study: PBMCs, B-cell-depleted T cells, or T cells provided the cDNA or gDNA that made up the material.

Seattle patient enrollment occurred during active infection, with longitudinal follow-up thereafter. Assay used: immunoSEQ multiplex PCR; TCRdb lists only in-frame clones, some missing. The sample holds about 52,000 clones, approximately 83% seen once. Sequencing was carried out using peripheral blood. This clonotype originated in a man older than 75 with COVID-19, enrolled during active disease. The V and J genes are TRBV6-6 and TRBJ2-5, with D perhaps matching TRBD2 (6 bases). In DNA, the CDR3 is TGTGCCAGCAGTTACTCGTCTAGCGACGGAGGGGAGACCCAGTACTTC. Protein: CASSYSSSDGGETQYF.